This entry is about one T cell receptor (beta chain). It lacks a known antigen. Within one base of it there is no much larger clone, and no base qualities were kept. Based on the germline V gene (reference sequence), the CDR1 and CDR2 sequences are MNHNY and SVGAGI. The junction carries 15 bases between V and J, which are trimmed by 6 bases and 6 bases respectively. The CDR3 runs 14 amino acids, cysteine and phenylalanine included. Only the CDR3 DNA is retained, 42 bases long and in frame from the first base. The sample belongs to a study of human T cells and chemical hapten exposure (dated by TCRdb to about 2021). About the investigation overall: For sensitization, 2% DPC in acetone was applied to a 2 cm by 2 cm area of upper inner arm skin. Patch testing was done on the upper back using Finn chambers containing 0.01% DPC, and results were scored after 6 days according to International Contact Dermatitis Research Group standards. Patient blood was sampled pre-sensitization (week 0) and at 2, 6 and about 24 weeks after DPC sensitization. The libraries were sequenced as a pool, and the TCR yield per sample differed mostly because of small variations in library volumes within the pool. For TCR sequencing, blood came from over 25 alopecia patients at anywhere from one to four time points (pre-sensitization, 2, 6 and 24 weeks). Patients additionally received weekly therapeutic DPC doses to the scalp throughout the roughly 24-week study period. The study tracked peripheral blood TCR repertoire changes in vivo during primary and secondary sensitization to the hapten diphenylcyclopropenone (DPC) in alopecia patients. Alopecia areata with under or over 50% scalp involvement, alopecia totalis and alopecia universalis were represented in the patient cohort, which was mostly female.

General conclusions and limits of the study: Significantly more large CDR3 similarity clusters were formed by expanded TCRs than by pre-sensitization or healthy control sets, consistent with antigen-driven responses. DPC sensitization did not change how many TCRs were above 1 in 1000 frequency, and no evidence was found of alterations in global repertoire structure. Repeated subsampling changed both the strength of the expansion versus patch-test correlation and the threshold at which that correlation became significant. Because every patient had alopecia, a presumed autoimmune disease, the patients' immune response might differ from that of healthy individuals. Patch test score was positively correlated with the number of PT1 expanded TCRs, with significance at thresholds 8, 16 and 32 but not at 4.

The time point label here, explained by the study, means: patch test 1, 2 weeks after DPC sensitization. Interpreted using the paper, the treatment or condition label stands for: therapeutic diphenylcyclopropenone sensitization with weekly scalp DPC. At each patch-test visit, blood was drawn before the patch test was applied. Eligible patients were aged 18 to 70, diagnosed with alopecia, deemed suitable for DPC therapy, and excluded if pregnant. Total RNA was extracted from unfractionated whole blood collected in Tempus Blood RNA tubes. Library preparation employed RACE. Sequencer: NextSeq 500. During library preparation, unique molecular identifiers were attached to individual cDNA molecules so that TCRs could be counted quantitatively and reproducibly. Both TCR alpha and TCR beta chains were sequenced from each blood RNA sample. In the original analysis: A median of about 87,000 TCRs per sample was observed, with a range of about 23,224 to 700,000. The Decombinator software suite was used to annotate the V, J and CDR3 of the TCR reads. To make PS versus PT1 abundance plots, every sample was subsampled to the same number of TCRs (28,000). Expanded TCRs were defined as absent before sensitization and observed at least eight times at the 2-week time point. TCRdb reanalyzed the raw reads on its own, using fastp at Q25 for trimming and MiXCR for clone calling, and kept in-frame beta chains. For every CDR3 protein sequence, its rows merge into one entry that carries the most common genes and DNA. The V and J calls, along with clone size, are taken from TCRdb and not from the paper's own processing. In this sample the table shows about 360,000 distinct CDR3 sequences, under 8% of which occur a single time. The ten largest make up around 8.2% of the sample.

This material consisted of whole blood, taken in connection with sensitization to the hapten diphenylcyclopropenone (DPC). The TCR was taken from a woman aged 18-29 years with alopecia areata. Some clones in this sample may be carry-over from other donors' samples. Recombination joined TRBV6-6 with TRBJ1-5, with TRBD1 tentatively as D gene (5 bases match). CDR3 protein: CASSSNGGTQPQHF. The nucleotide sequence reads TGTGCCAGCAGCTCCAACGGGGGAACTCAGCCCCAGCATTTT.